This T cell receptor beta chain was recovered during a study of T-cell reconstitution after alpha-beta-depleted transplantation in children. This clonotype was picked up a small number of times. The library targeted TCRbeta and was prepared with unique molecular identifiers. One entry per CDR3 protein results from TCRdb running MiXCR on the PCR reads. Here the sample spans just over 950,000 distinct CDR3 sequences, about 29% being singletons. This specimen was PBMCs, mostly from graft donor cells, taken 360 days after TCRalphabeta/CD19-depleted stem cell transplant. The sequence was collected from a boy younger than two who had a stem cell transplant for SCID, so the T cells may come from the graft donor.

CDR3 DNA sequence: TGCGCCAGCTCCGACGACAGGGGAGCAGATACGCAGTATTTT. It encodes CASSDDRGADTQYF. The V gene is TRBV5-1, the J gene TRBJ2-3; TRBD1 matches at 8 bases. The CDR3 spans 14 residues. The V segment lost 7 bases and the J segment 4 bases; nucleotides outside the gene matches: 8. Germline V CDR1 and CDR2: SGHRS, YFSETQ.